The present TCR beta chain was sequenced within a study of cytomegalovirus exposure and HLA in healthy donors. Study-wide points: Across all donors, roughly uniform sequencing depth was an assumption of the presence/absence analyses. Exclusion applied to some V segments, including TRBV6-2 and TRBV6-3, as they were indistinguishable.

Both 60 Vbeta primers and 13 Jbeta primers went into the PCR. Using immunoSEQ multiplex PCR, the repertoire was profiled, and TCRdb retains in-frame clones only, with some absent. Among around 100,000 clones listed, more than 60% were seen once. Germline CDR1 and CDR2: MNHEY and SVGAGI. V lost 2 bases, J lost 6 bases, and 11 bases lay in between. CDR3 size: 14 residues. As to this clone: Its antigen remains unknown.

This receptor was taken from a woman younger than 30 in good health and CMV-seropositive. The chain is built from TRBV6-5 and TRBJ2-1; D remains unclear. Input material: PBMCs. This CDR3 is CASSYRDRVNEQFF. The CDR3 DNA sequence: TGTGCCAGCAGTTACCGCGACCGGGTCAATGAGCAGTTCTTC.